This TCR beta chain stems from a study of T cell responses to AZD1222 COVID-19 vaccine. Generated by immunoSEQ multiplex PCR, the TCRdb table keeps only in-frame clones and is missing some. Its table lists about 140,000 clones. Of note for this clone: The antigen is unknown.

Whole-study findings and limits: An increase in Spike-specific TCR breadth and depth was observed after two AZD1222 doses. Most donors were white British and more were female, and clonal diversity was possibly underestimated.

The CDR3 spans 14 residues. J gave up 5 bases and V 3 bases, and 2 bases lay outside the gene matches. Germline values: CDR1 SGHRS, CDR2 YFSETQ. Material for sequencing was peripheral blood. The chain recombines TRBV5-1 with TRBJ2-2; 9 bases map to TRBD1. This sequence was found in an adult in good health. The CDR3 bases are TGCGCCAGCAGCTCCGGACAGGGGACCGGGGAGCTGTTTTTT. Translating gives CASSSGQGTGELFF.